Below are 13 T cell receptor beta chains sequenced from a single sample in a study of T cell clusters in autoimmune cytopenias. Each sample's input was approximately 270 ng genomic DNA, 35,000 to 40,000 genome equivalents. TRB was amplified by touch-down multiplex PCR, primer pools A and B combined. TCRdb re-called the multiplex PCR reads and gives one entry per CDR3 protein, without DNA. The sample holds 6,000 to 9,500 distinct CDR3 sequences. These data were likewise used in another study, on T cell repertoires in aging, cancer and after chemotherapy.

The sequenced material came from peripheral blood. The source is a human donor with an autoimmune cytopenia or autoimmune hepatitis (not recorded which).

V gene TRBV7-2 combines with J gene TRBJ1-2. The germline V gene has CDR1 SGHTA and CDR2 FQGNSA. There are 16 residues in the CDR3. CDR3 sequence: CASSLAATVGNYGYTF.

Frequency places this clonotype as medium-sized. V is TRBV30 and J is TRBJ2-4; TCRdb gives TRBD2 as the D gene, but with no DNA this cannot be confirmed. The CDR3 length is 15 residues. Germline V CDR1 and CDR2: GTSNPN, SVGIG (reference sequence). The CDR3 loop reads CAWSPGTSGRAIQYF.

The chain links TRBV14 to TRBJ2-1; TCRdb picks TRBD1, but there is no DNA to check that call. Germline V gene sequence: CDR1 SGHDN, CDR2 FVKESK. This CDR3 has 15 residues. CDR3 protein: CASSQDRVPYNEQFF.

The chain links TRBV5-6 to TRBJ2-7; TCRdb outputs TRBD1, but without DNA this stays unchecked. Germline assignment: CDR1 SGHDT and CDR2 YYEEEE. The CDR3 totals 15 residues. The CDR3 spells CASSRTGQGTYEQYF.

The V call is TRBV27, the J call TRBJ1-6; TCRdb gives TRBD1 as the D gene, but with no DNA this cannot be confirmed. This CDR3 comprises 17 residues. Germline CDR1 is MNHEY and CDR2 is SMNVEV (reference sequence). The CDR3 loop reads CASSLSGGRSYNSPLHF.

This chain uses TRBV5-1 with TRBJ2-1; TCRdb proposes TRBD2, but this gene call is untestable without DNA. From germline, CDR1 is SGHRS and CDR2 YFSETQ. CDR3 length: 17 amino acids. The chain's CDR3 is CASSLTISGSAYNEQFF.

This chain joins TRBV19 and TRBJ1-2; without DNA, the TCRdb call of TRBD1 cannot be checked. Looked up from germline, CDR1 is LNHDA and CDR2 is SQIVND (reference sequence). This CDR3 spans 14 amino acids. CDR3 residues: CASSFTGVIYGYTF.

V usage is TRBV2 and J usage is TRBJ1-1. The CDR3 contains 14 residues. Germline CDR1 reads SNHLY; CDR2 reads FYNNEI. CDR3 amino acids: CASSVRRANTEAFF.

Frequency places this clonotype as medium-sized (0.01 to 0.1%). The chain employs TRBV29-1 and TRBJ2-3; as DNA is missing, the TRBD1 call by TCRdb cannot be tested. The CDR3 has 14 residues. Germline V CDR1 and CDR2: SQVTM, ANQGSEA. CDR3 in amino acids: CSVEGGGTEDTQYF.

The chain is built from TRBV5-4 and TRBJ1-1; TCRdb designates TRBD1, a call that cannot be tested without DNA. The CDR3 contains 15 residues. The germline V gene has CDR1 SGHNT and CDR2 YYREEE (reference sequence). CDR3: CASSLRGRMNTEAFF.

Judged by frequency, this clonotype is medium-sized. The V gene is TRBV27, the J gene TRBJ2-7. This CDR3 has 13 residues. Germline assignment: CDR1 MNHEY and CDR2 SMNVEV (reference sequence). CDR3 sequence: CASSPWTSPEQYF.

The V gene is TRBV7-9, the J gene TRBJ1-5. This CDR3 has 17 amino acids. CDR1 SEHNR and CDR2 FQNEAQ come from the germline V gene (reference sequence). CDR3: CASSLVATAVGNQPQHF.

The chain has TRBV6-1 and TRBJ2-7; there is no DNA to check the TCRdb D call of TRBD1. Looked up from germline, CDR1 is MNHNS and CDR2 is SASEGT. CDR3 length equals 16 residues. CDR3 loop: CASSEAEWDSSYEQYF.